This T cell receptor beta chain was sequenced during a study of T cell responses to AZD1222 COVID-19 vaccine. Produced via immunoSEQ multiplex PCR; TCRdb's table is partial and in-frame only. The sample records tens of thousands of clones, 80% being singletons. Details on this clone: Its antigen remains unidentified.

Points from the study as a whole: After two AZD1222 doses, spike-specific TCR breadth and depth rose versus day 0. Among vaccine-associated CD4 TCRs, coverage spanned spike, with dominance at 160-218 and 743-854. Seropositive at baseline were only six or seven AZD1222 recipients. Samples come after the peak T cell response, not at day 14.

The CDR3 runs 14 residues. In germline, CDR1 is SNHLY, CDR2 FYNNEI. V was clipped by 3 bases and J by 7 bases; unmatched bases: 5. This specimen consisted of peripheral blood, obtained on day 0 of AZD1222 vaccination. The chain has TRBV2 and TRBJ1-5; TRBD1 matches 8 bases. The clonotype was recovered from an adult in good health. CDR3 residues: CASSETGAGQPQHF. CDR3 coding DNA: TGTGCCAGCAGTGAGACAGGGGCGGGACAGCCCCAGCATTTT.